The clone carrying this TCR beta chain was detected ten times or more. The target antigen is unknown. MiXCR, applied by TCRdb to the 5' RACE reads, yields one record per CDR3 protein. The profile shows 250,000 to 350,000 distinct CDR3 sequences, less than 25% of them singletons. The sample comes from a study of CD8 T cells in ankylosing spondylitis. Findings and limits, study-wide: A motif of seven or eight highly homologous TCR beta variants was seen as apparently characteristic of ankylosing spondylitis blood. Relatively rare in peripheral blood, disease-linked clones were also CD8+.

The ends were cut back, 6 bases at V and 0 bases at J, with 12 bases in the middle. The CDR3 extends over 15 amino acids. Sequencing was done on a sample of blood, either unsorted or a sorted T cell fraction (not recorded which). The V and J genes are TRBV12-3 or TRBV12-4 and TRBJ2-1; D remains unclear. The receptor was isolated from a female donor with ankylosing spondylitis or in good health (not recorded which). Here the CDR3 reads CASSKSVLSYNEQFF. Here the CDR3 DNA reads TGTGCCAGCAGCAAGAGTGTCCTCTCCTACAATGAGCAGTTCTTC.